The 31 T cell receptor beta chains reported below all come from one sample, sequenced in a study of blood T cells in healthy people across ages. Then a second PCR, running about 7 to 11 cycles, was carried out with a sample-barcoded 5' primer and a J-beta primer mix. Via MiXCR, TCRdb re-called the 5' RACE reads, giving one row per CDR3 protein. The sample carries about 1.5 million distinct CDR3 sequences, roughly 40% recorded once. Sequenced: blood. The receptors come from a woman between 18 and 29 years old in good health.

This clonotype showed up just a few times. The J gene is TRBJ2-2, the V gene TRBV10-3, with D maybe TRBD1 (6 bases). The CDR3 has 14 residues. V was trimmed by 8 bases and J by 6 bases, leaving 16 bases between them. The germline V gene encodes CDR1 ENHRY and CDR2 SYGVKD. The CDR3 DNA reads as TGTGCCATCGGGGGACAACAGGCCGCCGGGGAGCTGTTTTTT. Protein product: CAIGGQQAAGELFF.

This sequence joins TRBV3-1 and TRBJ2-2; 8 positions match TRBD1. This CDR3 comprises 21 residues. With 5 bases clipped from V and 1 base from J, the junction kept 21 bases outside the gene matches. CDR1 is LGHDT and CDR2 is YNNKEL in the germline V gene (reference sequence). The CDR3 here is CASSTQASDRDDGMNTGELFF. Written as DNA, the CDR3 is TGTGCCAGCAGCACACAAGCTTCGGACAGGGACGATGGGATGAACACCGGGGAGCTGTTTTTT.

This clonotype was counted a few times. The CDR3 is CASSRGQGDTGELFF. CDR3 nucleotide sequence: TGCGCCAGCAGCCGGGGACAGGGGGACACCGGGGAGCTGTTTTTT. V usage is TRBV5-1 and J usage is TRBJ2-2; the match to TRBD1 covers 11 bases. V gave up 4 bases and J gave up 3 bases; unmatched junction bases: 2. This CDR3 has 15 amino acids. Germline CDR1 SGHRS, CDR2 YFSETQ.

The chain couples TRBV6-1 to TRBJ1-1; no clear D. V lost 8 bases and J lost 5, with 12 bases in between. Germline V gene sequence: CDR1 MNHNS, CDR2 SASEGT. The CDR3 spans 12 residues. The CDR3 here is CASADRVTEAFF. CDR3 bases: TGTGCCAGCGCGGACCGGGTAACTGAAGCTTTCTTT.

The chain links TRBV28 to TRBJ2-1; D may be TRBD2 (6 bases). Per germline, CDR1 MDHEN and CDR2 SYDVKM. The CDR3 runs 13 residues. Deletions cut 11 bases from V and 0 bases from J, with 11 bases between. The CDR3 coding sequence is TGTGCCGCACGGAGGGGCTCCTACAATGAGCAGTTCTTC. Translating it yields CAARRGSYNEQFF. Looking up the rest from reference TRBV28 and TRBJ2-1 gives the full variable domain: DVKVTQSSRYLVKRTGEKVFLECVQDMDHENMFWYRQDPGLGLRLIYFSYDVKMKEKGDIPEGYSVSREKKERFSLILESASTNQTSMYLCAARRGSYNEQFFGPGTRLTVL.

This clonotype has just a few counts. The chain carries TRBV5-1 and TRBJ1-1; D perhaps matches TRBD1 (6 bases). Per germline, CDR1 SGHRS and CDR2 YFSETQ. Trimming left V 1 base short and J 0 bases short, with 10 bases between. The CDR3 has 15 residues. This CDR3 reads CASSLRPGVNTEAFF. Here the CDR3 DNA reads TGCGCCAGCAGCTTGCGGCCAGGGGTGAACACTGAAGCTTTCTTT.

In this sample, this clonotype turned up a few times. The J gene is TRBJ2-3, the V gene TRBV9, with TRBD2 identical over 10 bases. The germline gives CDR1 SGDLS, CDR2 YYNGEE. The trim removed 1 base at V and 3 bases at J, leaving 2 bases unmatched. This CDR3 is built from 15 residues. The CDR3 DNA is TGTGCCAGCAGCGTACTAGCGGGGGAAACAGATACGCAGTATTTT. It specifies CASSVLAGETDTQYF.

The chain employs TRBV20-1 and TRBJ1-1; D call uncertain. CDR1 DFQATT and CDR2 SNEGSKA come from the germline V gene (reference sequence). This CDR3 is built from 14 residues. Trimming left V 1 base short and J 4 bases short, with 13 bases between. CDR3 sequence: CSARGVGTGTEAFF. The CDR3 nucleotides read TGCAGTGCTAGAGGGGTAGGAACGGGCACTGAAGCTTTCTTT.

The chain joins TRBV20-1 to TRBJ2-4; D is possibly TRBD2 (5 bases). Germline V gives CDR1 DFQATT, CDR2 SNEGSKA (reference sequence). V shed 6 bases and J shed 13 bases, with 25 bases lying between them. The CDR3 is 14 amino acids. The DNA of the CDR3 is TGCAGTGCCCCGAGCGGCGCGGCATACAATGAGCAGTACTTC. This codes for CSAPSGAAYNEQYF.

In its sample, this clonotype was seen a few times. This chain joins TRBV6-2 or TRBV6-3 and TRBJ2-7; 12 nucleotides align to TRBD2. After removal of 5 bases from V and 0 bases from J, the junction contained 20 bases not matched to a gene. Looked up from germline, CDR1 is MNHEY and CDR2 is SVGEGT. The length of the CDR3 is 21 residues. The CDR3 nucleotides are TGTGCCAGCAGTCTCTATTTTGCCGGGACTAGCGGGCTAGTGGTCTCCTACGAGCAGTACTTC. It specifies CASSLYFAGTSGLVVSYEQYF.

This clonotype came up a few times. The chain links TRBV6-1 to TRBJ2-7; TRBD2 aligns across 9 bases. The CDR3 has 17 amino acids. Trimming took 3 bases from V and 6 from J; bases not matched to a gene: 15. Per the germline V gene, CDR1 is MNHNS and CDR2 is SASEGT. CDR3 DNA sequence: TGTGCCAGCAGTGACGGGGGTAATAGCGGGAGTAGGGTCGAGCAGTACTTC. Protein: CASSDGGNSGSRVEQYF.

The gene calls are TRBV21-1 and TRBJ1-2. TRBV21-1 is given as a pseudogene. The CDR3 has 14 amino acids. The CDR3 is CASRSATTNYGYTF. Written as DNA, the CDR3 is TGTGCCAGTCGTTCGGCCACTACTAACTATGGCTACACCTTC.

Concerning this clonotype itself: A single base separates this from a much larger clone, so it may be a read error. The V call is TRBV15, the J call TRBJ2-1, with 8 nucleotides matching TRBD1. Per the germline V gene, CDR1 is LNHNV and CDR2 is YYDKDF (reference sequence). This CDR3 spans 16 amino acids. The CDR3 DNA follows: TGTGCCACCGGCAGAGATGGGAGGACAGGGAACAATGAGCAGTTCTTC. Translation gives CATGRDGRTGNNEQFF.

The V and J genes are TRBV10-3 and TRBJ2-3; D perhaps matches TRBD2 (6 bases). V was clipped by 8 bases and J by 2 bases, with 20 bases between them. Germline V gene sequence: CDR1 ENHRY, CDR2 SYGVKD. This CDR3 region has 16 residues. This chain's CDR3 is CAISSGSGASTDTQYF. The CDR3 DNA reads TGTGCCATCTCGAGCGGTAGCGGCGCCTCCACAGATACGCAGTATTTT.

This sequence joins TRBV20-1 and TRBJ2-2; 8 nucleotides line up with TRBD2. The CDR3 contains 14 residues. Germline V gene sequence: CDR1 DFQATT, CDR2 SNEGSKA (reference sequence). With V trimmed by 6 bases and J by 5 bases, 8 bases remained unmatched. The CDR3: CSARTSPGTGELFF. CDR3 nucleotides: TGCAGTGCGCGGACTAGCCCGGGGACCGGGGAGCTGTTTTTT.

This clonotype was counted a few times. The chain employs TRBV30 and TRBJ2-1, with 10 bases matching TRBD2. The CDR3 is 15 residues long. J was trimmed by 3 bases and V by 1 base; bases with no gene match: 3. Germline V gene lookup returns CDR1 GTSNPN and CDR2 SVGIG (reference sequence). CDR3 DNA sequence: TGTGCCTGGAGTGGGGCTAGCGGGAGCTACAATGAGCAGTTCTTC. Its translation: CAWSGASGSYNEQFF. The full variable domain, completed using reference TRBV30 and TRBJ2-1, is SQTIHQWPATLVQPVGSPLSLECTVEGTSNPNLYWYRQAAGRGLQLLFYSVGIGQISSEVPQNLSASRPQDRQFILSSKKLLLSDSGFYLCAWSGASGSYNEQFFGPGTRLTVL.

The count of this clonotype is one. The V gene is TRBV12-3 or TRBV12-4, the J gene TRBJ2-1; D might be TRBD1 or TRBD2, each matching 5 bases. The CDR3 covers 13 residues. Trimming took 8 bases from V and 6 from J, leaving 14 bases between them. Written as DNA, the CDR3 is TGTGCCAGCGGGGACCATGGGGGCAATGAGCAGTTCTTC. Its translation: CASGDHGGNEQFF.

This clonotype was observed a handful of times. V and J are TRBV12-3 or TRBV12-4 and TRBJ2-5; 8 bases line up with TRBD1. V gave up 5 bases and J gave up 4 bases; unmatched junction bases: 6. The CDR3 totals 14 residues. CDR3 amino acids: CASSPTGTGETQYF. The CDR3 nucleotides read TGTGCCAGCAGTCCGACCGGGACAGGAGAGACCCAGTACTTC.

The V call is TRBV3-1, the J call TRBJ1-4; 7 nucleotides match TRBD1. After removal of 4 bases from V and 4 bases from J, the junction contained 18 bases not matched to a gene. Germline CDR1 LGHDT, CDR2 YNNKEL (reference sequence). The CDR3 has 19 residues. As DNA, the CDR3 is TGTGCCAGCAGCCCCAGTACTGTCACAGGGGCTGGGGGTAATGAAAAACTGTTTTTT. Its protein product is CASSPSTVTGAGGNEKLFF.

The V call is TRBV9, the J call TRBJ2-5; D is unclear. Germline V lookup: CDR1 SGDLS, CDR2 YYNGEE. This CDR3 comprises 14 residues. Between the trimmed V and J ends, which lost 1 base and 0 bases, there was a span of 7 bases. In DNA, the CDR3 is TGTGCCAGCAGCGTATCGAGGTACCAAGAGACCCAGTACTTC. It yields the protein CASSVSRYQETQYF.

V usage is TRBV24-1 and J usage is TRBJ1-5, with no clear D. Trimming took 9 bases from V and 0 from J, leaving 11 bases between them. Germline values: CDR1 KGHDR, CDR2 SFDVKD. The CDR3 runs to 14 residues. The CDR3 DNA reads TGTGCCACCGGACTCCCGTATAGCAATCAGCCCCAGCATTTT. Translation gives CATGLPYSNQPQHF.

This clonotype has more than one count but fewer than ten. The V gene is TRBV27, the J gene TRBJ1-2; tentatively, D is TRBD1 (6 bases). The V and J ends lost 6 bases and 8 bases respectively, with 19 bases between them. Germline CDR1 and CDR2: MNHEY and SMNVEV (reference sequence). The CDR3 runs to 14 residues. The chain's CDR3 is CASSPYRGAGGYTF. The CDR3 bases are TGTGCCAGCAGCCCTTATCGGGGGGCGGGGGGCTACACCTTC.

This clonotype turned up a few times. The genes are TRBV6-6 and TRBJ2-1; 8 nucleotides match TRBD2. Germline CDR1 and CDR2: MNHNY and SVGAGI (reference sequence). The CDR3 has 15 residues. V lost 2 bases and J lost 6; bases outside the gene matches: 6. DNA of the CDR3: TGTGCCAGCAGTTACCTCGCGGGAGGCGGCAATGAGCAGTTCTTC. This gives the protein CASSYLAGGGNEQFF.

The chain joins TRBV6-1 to TRBJ2-4, with D perhaps TRBD1 (6 bases). V shed 3 bases and J shed 13 bases, with 10 bases lying between them. Germline V gene sequence: CDR1 MNHNS, CDR2 SASEGT. CDR3 length: 11 amino acids. The CDR3 protein is CASSEDREQYF. CDR3 nucleotides: TGTGCCAGCAGTGAGGACAGAGAGCAGTACTTC.

This sequence joins TRBV20-1 and TRBJ2-3; TRBD1 is a possible D gene (5 bases). This CDR3 contains 13 residues. Germline lookup yields CDR1 DFQATT and CDR2 SNEGSKA (reference sequence). The CDR3 DNA reads TGCAGCCCAAGACGGCCAGGGACAGATACGCAGTATTTT. Its protein is CSPRRPGTDTQYF.

V usage is TRBV27 and J usage is TRBJ2-1; tentatively, D is TRBD2 (7 bases). Looked up from germline, CDR1 is MNHEY and CDR2 is SMNVEV (reference sequence). The CDR3 totals 17 residues. With 2 bases removed from V and 8 bases from J, the gap between germline ends came to 22 bases. The CDR3 DNA sequence: TGTGCCAGCAGTTTAAAGGGGGGGGGGCTAGCTTTCGATGAGCAGTTCTTC. This encodes CASSLKGGGLAFDEQFF.

This clonotype was seen more than once but under ten times. CDR3 sequence reads: CASSTGLANLEFF. CDR3 bases: TGTGCCAGCAGCACGGGACTAGCGAACCTGGAGTTCTTC. This rearrangement joins TRBV2 to TRBJ2-1, with 10 bases identical to TRBD2. With 6 bases clipped from V and 14 bases from J, the junction kept 10 bases outside the gene matches. The CDR3 length is 13 residues. Germline V lookup: CDR1 SNHLY, CDR2 FYNNEI.

Only a few counts were recorded for this clonotype. The chain joins TRBV7-9 to TRBJ1-4; D gene unclear. V was shortened by 5 bases and J by 1 base, with 11 bases between the two germline ends. This CDR3 has 15 amino acids. The germline V gene has CDR1 SEHNR and CDR2 FQNEAQ (reference sequence). The CDR3 nucleotides are TGTGCCAGCAGCGGCCATATGTTAACTAATGAAAAACTGTTTTTT. It codes for CASSGHMLTNEKLFF.

This clonotype was detected only a few times. The DNA for the CDR3 is TGTGCCAGCAGCATACACGGCTCCTACGAGCAGTACTTC. As protein: CASSIHGSYEQYF. The chain recombines TRBV7-2 with TRBJ2-7; no clear D. The ends were cut back, 5 bases at V and 0 bases at J, with 8 bases in the middle. The CDR3 covers 13 residues. Germline values: CDR1 SGHTA, CDR2 FQGNSA.

This chain uses TRBV27 with TRBJ1-1; D gene unclear. The CDR3 has 14 residues. V lost 5 bases, J lost 1 base, and 11 bases lay in between. From germline, CDR1 is MNHEY and CDR2 SMNVEV (reference sequence). CDR3 region: CASSPRAWNTEAFF. The DNA of the CDR3 is TGTGCCAGCAGTCCCCGAGCCTGGAACACTGAAGCTTTCTTT.

V is TRBV27 and J is TRBJ2-4; 11 bases align to TRBD2. The CDR3 runs to 12 residues. With 6 bases clipped from V and 15 bases from J, the junction kept 7 bases outside the gene matches. Germline V gene data show CDR1 as MNHEY and CDR2 as SMNVEV (reference sequence). The CDR3 reads CASRRLAGSGYF. CDR3 DNA: TGTGCCAGCAGACGACTAGCGGGGTCGGGGTACTTC.